This TCR beta chain appears in the sequencing data of a study of T cells after yellow fever vaccination. About the research overall: SMART-Seq v4 Ultra Low Input handled preparation of low-cell-number fractions. General study results and limits: The study re-detected most primary-vaccination clones after the booster (roughly 96% CD4, roughly 85% CD8). Across the CD4 and CD8 compartments, a small share of clonotypes was present in both. From the bulk population, abundant clonotypes could contaminate and appear within FACS-sorted repertoires.

Germline loops: CDR1 SGHVS, CDR2 FQNEAQ. V lost 5 bases to trimming and J lost 1 base; unmatched junction nucleotides: 5. This CDR3 region has 14 residues. TCRdb reanalysed the 5' RACE reads using MiXCR and keeps one entry per CDR3 protein. Of over 300,000 distinct CDR3 sequences listed, over 4% were seen once; the top ten hold about 22%. Comment on this clonotype: Its specificity is unknown.

This TCR came from a man between 18 and 29 years old who received the YFV17D yellow fever vaccine. The gene calls are TRBV7-8 and TRBJ2-7; 7 bases map to TRBD1. The source material was PBMCs, sampled 5 days after the yellow fever booster vaccination. CDR3 sequence (DNA): TGTGCCAGCAGCACCCTGACAGGGTCCTACGAGCAGTACTTC. Its protein is CASSTLTGSYEQYF.